The clone carrying this TCR beta chain occurred many times. The sample comes from a study of T cell repertoires in cytomegalovirus infection. The CDR3 extends over 13 amino acids. Trimming took off 3 bases at V and 5 bases at J, with 14 bases between the two ends. Germline assignment: CDR1 SQVTM and CDR2 ANQGSEA. TCRdb re-called the reads through MiXCR, storing one row per CDR3 protein. The sample contains around 210,000 distinct CDR3 sequences, about 5.9% of which appear only once. The receptor was isolated from a human donor in good health (CMV status not recorded). Some clones in this sample may be carry-over from other donors' samples. Specimen: PBMCs. J is TRBJ2-7 and V is TRBV29-1; D is tentatively TRBD1 or TRBD2 (5 bases each). The CDR3 protein is CSVDIGAGNEQYF. In nucleotides, the CDR3 is TGCAGCGTTGATATAGGGGCGGGCAACGAGCAGTACTTC.